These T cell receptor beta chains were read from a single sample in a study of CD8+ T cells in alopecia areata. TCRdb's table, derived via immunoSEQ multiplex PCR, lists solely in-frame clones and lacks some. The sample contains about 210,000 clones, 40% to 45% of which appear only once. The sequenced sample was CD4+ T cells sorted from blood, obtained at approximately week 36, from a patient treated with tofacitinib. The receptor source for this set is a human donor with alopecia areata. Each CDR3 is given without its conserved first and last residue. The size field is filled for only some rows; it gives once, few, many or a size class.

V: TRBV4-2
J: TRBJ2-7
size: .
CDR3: ASGTSANYEQY

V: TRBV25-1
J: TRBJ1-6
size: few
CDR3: ASSRGTGDSPLH

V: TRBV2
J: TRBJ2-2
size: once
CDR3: ASRPRAKGGAGGPVGELF

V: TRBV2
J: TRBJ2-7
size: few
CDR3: ASSEAGYEQY

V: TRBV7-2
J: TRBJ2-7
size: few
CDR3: ASSLAGLGSVTYEQY

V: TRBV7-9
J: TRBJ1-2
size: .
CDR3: ASSQTGGYGYT

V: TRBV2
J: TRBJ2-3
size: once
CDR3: ASSEAGVASTDTQY

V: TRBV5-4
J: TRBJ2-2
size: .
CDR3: ASSPGGPIGELF

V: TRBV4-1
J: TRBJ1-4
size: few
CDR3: ASSQDRGSEKLF

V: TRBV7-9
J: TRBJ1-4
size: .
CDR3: ASSSQGAGNEKLF

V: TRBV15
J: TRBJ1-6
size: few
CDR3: ATSRVGEVNSPLH

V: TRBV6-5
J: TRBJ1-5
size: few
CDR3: ASSYSPRDQPQH

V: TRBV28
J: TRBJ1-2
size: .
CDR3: ASSPPRASYGYT

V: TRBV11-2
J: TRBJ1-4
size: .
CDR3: ASSLNAAATNEKLF

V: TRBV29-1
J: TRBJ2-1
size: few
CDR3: SVRQFQEGEQF

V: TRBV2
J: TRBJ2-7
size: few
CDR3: ASKGDRTYEQY

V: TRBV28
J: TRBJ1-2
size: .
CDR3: ASTRGGANYGYT

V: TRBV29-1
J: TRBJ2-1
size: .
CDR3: SSSGTSGYNEQF

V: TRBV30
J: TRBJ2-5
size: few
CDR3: AWSGLAGRETQY

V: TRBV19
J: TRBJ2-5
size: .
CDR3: ASSIGTSGRQTQY

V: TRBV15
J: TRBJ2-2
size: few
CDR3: ATSRGISTGELF

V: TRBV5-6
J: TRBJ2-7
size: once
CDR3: ASRGSPRRGDEQY

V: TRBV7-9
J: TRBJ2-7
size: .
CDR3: ASSLGGSGSYEQY

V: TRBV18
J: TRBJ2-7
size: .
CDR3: ASSYSGRSYEQY

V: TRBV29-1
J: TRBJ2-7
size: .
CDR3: SVEDLRGEQY

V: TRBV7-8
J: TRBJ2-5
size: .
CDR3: ASSPERQTQY

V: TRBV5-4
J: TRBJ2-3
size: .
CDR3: ASSFRTGGISDTQY

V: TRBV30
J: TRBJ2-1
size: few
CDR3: AWRGAGYNEQF

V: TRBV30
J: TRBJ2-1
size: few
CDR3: AWSHYNEQF

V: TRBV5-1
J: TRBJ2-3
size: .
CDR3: ASSLGLARDTQY

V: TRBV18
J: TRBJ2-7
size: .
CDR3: ASSRRVREGYEQY

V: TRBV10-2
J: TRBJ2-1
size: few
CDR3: ASSDGTSGNEQF

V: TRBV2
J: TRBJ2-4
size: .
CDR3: ASSGQGRLDIQY

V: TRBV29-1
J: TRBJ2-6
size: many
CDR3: SVDDLTGHPGANVLT

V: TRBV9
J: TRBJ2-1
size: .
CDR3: ASSVGSSAFSNEQF

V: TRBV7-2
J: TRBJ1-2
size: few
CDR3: ASSISRVAAYGYT

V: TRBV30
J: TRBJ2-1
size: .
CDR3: AWSVHEQF

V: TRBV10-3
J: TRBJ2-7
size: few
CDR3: AIKEDSSYEQY

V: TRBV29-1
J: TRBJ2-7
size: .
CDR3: SVGLRSGTAYVEQY

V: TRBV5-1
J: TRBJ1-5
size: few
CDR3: ASSLAPLSQPQH

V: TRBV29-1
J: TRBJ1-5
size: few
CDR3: SVVTGSNQPQH

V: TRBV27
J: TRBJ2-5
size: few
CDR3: ASSIGGRIRETQY

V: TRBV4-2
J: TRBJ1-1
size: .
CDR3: ASSPQTGGNTEAF

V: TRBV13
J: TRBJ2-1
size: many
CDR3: ASSSLVPLRDYNEQF

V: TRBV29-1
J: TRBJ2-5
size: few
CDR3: SVRKYQETQY

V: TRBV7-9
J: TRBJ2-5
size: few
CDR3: ASSSTGVSAETQY

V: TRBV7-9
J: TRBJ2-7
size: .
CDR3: ASSLGGGNEQY

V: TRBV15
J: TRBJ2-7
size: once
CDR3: ATSRDLPRSYEQY

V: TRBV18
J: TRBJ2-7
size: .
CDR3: ASSPTGNSYEQY

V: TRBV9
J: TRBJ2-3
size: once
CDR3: ASSVEGSGTDTQY

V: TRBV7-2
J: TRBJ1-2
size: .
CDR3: ASSLVGVSGYGYT

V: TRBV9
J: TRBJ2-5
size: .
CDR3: ASSVDLRTGKETQY

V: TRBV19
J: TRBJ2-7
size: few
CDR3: ASTLGGTGYPYEQY

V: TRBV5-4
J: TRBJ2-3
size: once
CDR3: ASSLGGRTGLTDTQY

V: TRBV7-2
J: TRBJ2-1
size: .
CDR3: ASSLDRSSYNEQF

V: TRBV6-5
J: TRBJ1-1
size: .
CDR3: ASSQIIGTEAF